This TCR beta chain was observed in a study of cytomegalovirus exposure and HLA in healthy donors. The study's findings and limits: Reports described diagnosis of cytomegalovirus status by the classifier as highly specific and sensitive. Only CMV serostatus was available as immune exposure information. In an earlier analysis, in under 700 donors, most V segments appeared productive either ~87% or ~30% of the time. Cytomegalovirus-associated status was assigned to 164 TCR beta chains.

With 60 Vbeta and 13 Jbeta primers, the PCR was carried out. Profiled with immunoSEQ multiplex PCR; TCRdb holds only in-frame clones, not every one. The sample records 100,000 or so clones, more than 75% being singletons. Germline CDR1 is WNHNN and CDR2 is SYGVQD (reference sequence). Trimming at V came to 8 bases and at J to 0 bases, leaving 3 bases not matched to a gene. CDR3 length: 14 residues. Remarks on this clone: Its target is unknown.

The sequenced sample consisted of PBMCs. This receptor was identified in a man between 18 and 35 years old in good health and CMV-seronegative. This rearrangement joins TRBV10-1 to TRBJ1-5, with TRBD1 matching 8 bases. The CDR3 sequence is CASPDRDSNQPQHF. The DNA for the CDR3 is TGCGCCAGCCCGGACAGGGATAGCAATCAGCCCCAGCATTTT.